Listed below are T cell receptor beta chains from one sample, sequenced in a study of T cells in Graves' hyperthyroidism and ophthalmopathy. TCRdb ran MiXCR on the multiplex PCR reads and lists one entry per CDR3 protein. The data contain 500,000 to 650,000 distinct CDR3 sequences, 14% of them singletons. The sequenced sample consisted of blood. The receptors come from a woman between 35 and 50 years old with Graves' hyperthyroidism. Both conserved end residues are part of each CDR3. A D gene is named only where the DNA matches it firmly. A clone size is listed for some rows: how often the clone was seen (once, few, many), or a class if it is expanded.

16	TRBV6-1	TRBD2	many	TRBJ2-1	CASSRTSGKTYNEQFF	TGTGCCAGCAGTAGGACTAGCGGGAAGACCTACAATGAGCAGTTCTTC
14	TRBV28	TRBD1	.	TRBJ2-2	CAIGQGANTGVLFF	TGTGCCATCGGACAGGGGGCGAACACCGGGGTGCTGTTTTTT
17	TRBV6-5	.	few	TRBJ2-7	CASSYPGVGTLAYEQYF	TGTGCCAGCAGTTACCCCGGGGTTGGGACTTTAGCCTACGAGCAGTACTTC
15	TRBV5-1	TRBD2	many	TRBJ2-1	CASSSGLAGGNEQFF	TGTGCCAGCTCATCGGGACTAGCGGGAGGCAATGAGCAGTTCTTC
14	TRBV27	TRBD2	many	TRBJ2-7	CASSRGRASYEQYF	TGTGCCAGCAGCCGCGGGAGGGCCTCTTACGAGCAGTACTTC
14	TRBV24-1	.	many	TRBJ1-1	CATSDPPRLQGAFF	TGTGCCACCAGTGACCCACCTCGACTCCAGGGAGCTTTCTTT
12	TRBV3-1	.	many	TRBJ2-7	CASSQGSYEQYF	TGTGCCAGCAGTCAAGGAAGCTACGAGCAGTACTTC
14	TRBV18	.	many	TRBJ2-3	CASSPPQGPDTQYF	TGTGCCAGCTCACCACCCCAGGGACCAGATACGCAGTATTTT
13	TRBV5-1	TRBD1	many	TRBJ1-2	CASSLGQGEGYTF	TGTGCCAGCAGCCTCGGACAGGGGGAAGGCTACACCTTC
16	TRBV15	.	.	TRBJ1-5	CATSRDKGISNQPQHF	TGTGCCACCAGCAGAGATAAGGGGATTAGCAATCAGCCCCAGCATTTT
14	TRBV20-1	TRBD2	many	TRBJ2-1	CSASILAEYNEQFF	TGCAGTGCTTCTATACTAGCGGAATACAATGAGCAGTTCTTC
14	TRBV19	.	.	TRBJ2-7	CASSIGLGAYEQYF	TGTGCCAGTAGTATTGGGTTGGGAGCATACGAGCAGTACTTC
16	TRBV28	.	many	TRBJ2-2	CASSARLVSPAGELFF	TGTGCCAGCAGTGCCAGACTAGTGAGTCCGGCCGGGGAGCTGTTTTTT
14	TRBV7-2	TRBD1	many	TRBJ2-1	CASSKEDRGLEQFF	TGTGCCAGCAGCAAAGAGGACAGGGGGCTTGAGCAGTTCTTC
15	TRBV19	TRBD1	few	TRBJ1-5	CASTGQGPSNQPQHF	TGTGCCAGTACAGGACAGGGCCCTAGCAATCAGCCCCAGCATTTT
18	TRBV4-1	TRBD2	few	TRBJ2-2	CASSFTRSAGGRTGELFF	TGCGCCAGCAGCTTCACGCGTTCCGCGGGAGGTAGGACCGGGGAGCTGTTTTTT
20	TRBV6-2/TRBV6-3	TRBD2	.	TRBJ2-7	CASSYLLSGLAGGPGGEQYF	TGTGCCAGCAGTTACCTGCTTTCGGGACTAGCGGGAGGGCCCGGAGGCGAGCAGTACTTC
11	TRBV20-1	.	many	TRBJ2-1	CSARDIQEQFF	TGCAGTGCTAGAGATATCCAGGAGCAGTTCTTC
12	TRBV20-1	.	once	TRBJ1-1	CSAKTAYTEAFF	TGCAGTGCTAAGACAGCCTACACTGAAGCTTTCTTT
15	TRBV9	TRBD2	.	TRBJ2-2	CASSGAGVGAGELFF	TGTGCCAGCAGCGGAGCGGGAGTAGGCGCCGGGGAGCTGTTTTTT
18	TRBV7-3	.	.	TRBJ1-6	CASSHQWILGAYNSPLHF	TGTGCCAGCAGCCACCAATGGATCTTGGGCGCCTATAATTCACCCCTCCACTTT
17	TRBV5-1	TRBD1	few	TRBJ2-3	CASSVGTALASTDTQYF	TGCGCCAGCAGCGTCGGGACAGCTCTAGCAAGCACAGATACGCAGTATTTT
14	TRBV19	.	.	TRBJ1-1	CASRRSSLNTEAFF	TGTGCCAGTAGAAGAAGTAGCTTGAACACTGAAGCTTTCTTT
14	TRBV20-1	.	few	TRBJ2-7	CSVASDRKPYEQYF	TGCAGTGTCGCGTCGGATAGGAAACCGTACGAGCAGTACTTC
13	TRBV7-3	TRBD1	.	TRBJ2-3	CASARGNTDTQYF	TGTGCCAGCGCCAGGGGGAACACAGATACGCAGTATTTT
17	TRBV5-6	.	.	TRBJ1-6	CASSLGRDFFMPSPLHF	TGTGCCAGCAGCTTGGGACGGGACTTTTTCATGCCCTCACCCCTCCACTTT
15	TRBV20-1	.	few	TRBJ2-1	CSARVVLAGLSEQFF	TGCAGTGCTAGAGTGGTGCTAGCTGGGTTGTCTGAGCAGTTCTTC